This is a list of T cell receptor beta chains from one sample in a study of cytomegalovirus exposure and HLA in healthy donors. Only in-frame clones appear in the TCRdb table, and some are missing; sequencing was by immunoSEQ multiplex PCR. Among 150,000 to 170,000 clones listed, roughly four fifths were seen once. Sequencing was done on a sample of PBMCs. The source of these receptors is a man aged 18 to 29 in good health and CMV-seronegative. The CDR3 runs from the conserved cysteine through the conserved F or W. D genes are given only for firm matches. Clone size is not always given. Where it is, it says once, few, many or a class for expanded clones.

size: few; V: TRBV6-5; D: TRBD2; J: TRBJ2-2; DNA: TGTGCCAGCAGTCGGGGAGGGACTGGGGAGCTGTTTTTT; CDR3: CASSRGGTGELFF
size: NA; V: TRBV7-2; D: TRBD2; J: TRBJ2-5; DNA: TGTGCCAGCAGCCCAGGACTAGTGAGAGAGACCCAGTACTTC; CDR3: CASSPGLVRETQYF
size: NA; V: TRBV9; D: NA; J: TRBJ2-1; DNA: TGTGCCAGCAGCGCCCTCCCCTCCGGGGGCAATGAGCAGTTCTTC; CDR3: CASSALPSGGNEQFF
size: NA; V: TRBV9; D: TRBD2; J: TRBJ2-2; DNA: TGTGCCAGCAGCCCTGGAGTAGCGGGAACCGGGGAGCTGTTTTTT; CDR3: CASSPGVAGTGELFF
size: NA; V: TRBV11-2; D: TRBD2; J: TRBJ2-2; DNA: TGTGCCAGCAGCTTAGGACTAGCGGGACGGGCCGGGGAGCTGTTTTTT; CDR3: CASSLGLAGRAGELFF
size: few; V: TRBV19; D: TRBD1; J: TRBJ2-7; DNA: TGTGCCAGTAGCCCACTTGGGACAGAAGGGAGCGAGCAGTACTTC; CDR3: CASSPLGTEGSEQYF
size: NA; V: TRBV5-1; D: NA; J: TRBJ2-7; DNA: TGCGCCAGCAACCTAGGGTACTTC; CDR3: CASNLGYF
size: few; V: TRBV27; D: TRBD2; J: TRBJ2-7; DNA: TGTGCCAGCAGTGGGAGGACTAGCGGCTACGAGCAGTACTTC; CDR3: CASSGRTSGYEQYF
size: NA; V: TRBV13; D: NA; J: TRBJ2-5; DNA: TGTGCCAGCAGCTTAGGTGCAGGGCGGATAAGAGAGGCCCAGTACTTC; CDR3: CASSLGAGRIREAQYF
size: few; V: TRBV5-1; D: NA; J: TRBJ1-2; DNA: TGCGCCAGCAGCCAGACCCAGGGTCTAGGCGGCTACACCTTC; CDR3: CASSQTQGLGGYTF
size: NA; V: TRBV10-3; D: NA; J: TRBJ1-1; DNA: TGTGCCATCAGTGTAGCAGAAGAAGCTTTCTTT; CDR3: CAISVAEEAFF
size: NA; V: TRBV19; D: NA; J: TRBJ2-7; DNA: TGTGCCAGTAGTATAGTCCTCGGGGGTAAATACGAGCAGTACTTC; CDR3: CASSIVLGGKYEQYF
size: NA; V: TRBV30; D: TRBD2; J: TRBJ2-7; DNA: TGTGCCTGGAGCCCGGGGGGCTCCTACGAGCAGTACTTC; CDR3: CAWSPGGSYEQYF
size: NA; V: TRBV7-2; D: NA; J: TRBJ2-7; DNA: TGTGCCAGCAGGGGGGGTACAGGGGGGGCCTACGAGCAGTACTTC; CDR3: CASRGGTGGAYEQYF
size: few; V: TRBV29-1; D: NA; J: TRBJ2-3; DNA: TGCAGCGTTGTCGGCAGGGCAGATACGCAGTATTTT; CDR3: CSVVGRADTQYF
size: NA; V: TRBV5-1; D: TRBD2; J: TRBJ2-4; DNA: TGCGCCAGCAGCTTCGGGACTAGCGAACTGGCCAAAAACATTCAGTACTTC; CDR3: CASSFGTSELAKNIQYF
size: NA; V: TRBV28; D: TRBD1; J: TRBJ1-2; DNA: TGTGCCAGCAGTTCCTCCGGGACAGGGGACTATGGCTACACCTTC; CDR3: CASSSSGTGDYGYTF
size: NA; V: TRBV12-5; D: NA; J: TRBJ2-2; DNA: TGTGCTAGTGGTTTCGTGGAGCTGTTTTTT; CDR3: CASGFVELFF
size: NA; V: TRBV14; D: NA; J: TRBJ1-3; DNA: TGTGCCAGCAGCCAAGAAAGGGGATCTGGAAACACCATATATTTT; CDR3: CASSQERGSGNTIYF
size: NA; V: TRBV11-3; D: TRBD2; J: TRBJ2-1; DNA: TGTGCCAGCAGCTTAGGGTACTGGGGACTATCCCCGGGGAGCGATGAGCAGTTCTTC; CDR3: CASSLGYWGLSPGSDEQFF
size: NA; V: TRBV5-1; D: TRBD1; J: TRBJ1-1; DNA: TGCGCCAGCAGCTTGGACCCAACAGGGGGCTCGAGCACTGAAGCTTTCTTT; CDR3: CASSLDPTGGSSTEAFF
size: NA; V: TRBV5-4; D: TRBD2; J: TRBJ2-1; DNA: TGTGCCAGCAGCCCACCTACTAGCGGGCTCTACAATGAGCAGTTCTTC; CDR3: CASSPPTSGLYNEQFF
size: once; V: TRBV6-5; D: TRBD2; J: TRBJ2-1; DNA: TGTGCCAGCAGTTCGGGGACTAGCGGGAGCCTTGAGCAGTTCTTC; CDR3: CASSSGTSGSLEQFF
size: NA; V: TRBV27; D: TRBD1; J: TRBJ1-2; DNA: TGTGCCAGCAGTCCGGGACAGGGTCAATATGGCTACACCTTC; CDR3: CASSPGQGQYGYTF
size: once; V: TRBV13; D: TRBD1; J: TRBJ2-7; DNA: TGTGCCAGCAGCCCGCGGACAGGGAACGCCTACGAGCAGTACTTC; CDR3: CASSPRTGNAYEQYF
size: few; V: TRBV6-1; D: NA; J: TRBJ1-4; DNA: TGTGCCAGCAGTTCAGGAAAACTGTTTTTT; CDR3: CASSSGKLFF
size: NA; V: TRBV7-2; D: NA; J: TRBJ1-3; DNA: TGTGCCAGCAGCTTAGACGCTGCGCTAAACACCATATATTTT; CDR3: CASSLDAALNTIYF
size: few; V: TRBV28; D: NA; J: TRBJ2-5; DNA: TGTGCCAGCAGTTTCTTACCCCGGGACAAACAAGAGACCCAGTACTTC; CDR3: CASSFLPRDKQETQYF
size: NA; V: TRBV6-6; D: NA; J: TRBJ1-2; DNA: TGTGCCAGCAGTTACCCTCAGGGGTTAGGGGGTTATGGCTACACCTTC; CDR3: CASSYPQGLGGYGYTF